The 19 T cell receptor beta chains reported below all come from one sample, sequenced in a study of blood T cell repertoires in COVID-19. Repertoires were generated with immunoSEQ multiplex PCR, while TCRdb's copy carries only in-frame clones and drops some. The table shows more than 130,000 clones, with approximately 84% occurring only once. The source material was peripheral blood. These receptors came from a human donor in a cohort sampled during active COVID-19.

The chain carries TRBV3-1 (or the pseudogene TRBV3-2) and TRBJ2-1; tentatively, D is TRBD2 (5 bases). Trimming took off 3 bases at V and 9 bases at J, with 9 bases between the two ends. The V gene's germline CDR1 is LGHDT and CDR2 YNNKEL (reference sequence). The CDR3 length is 12 residues. CDR3 sequence reads: CASSHAGGEQFF. The CDR3 nucleotides are TGTGCCAGCAGCCATGCGGGCGGTGAGCAGTTCTTC.

This clone has just one count. The V and J genes are TRBV19 and TRBJ2-3, with 10 bases matching TRBD1. Unmatched junction bases numbered 12, after V lost 5 bases and J lost 7 bases. The germline V gene has CDR1 LNHDA and CDR2 SQIVND (reference sequence). The length of the CDR3 is 16 residues. The CDR3 region is CASSPHRDRGTHTQYF. For the CDR3, the DNA is TGTGCCAGTAGTCCACACCGGGACAGGGGTACCCATACGCAGTATTTT.

The chain carries TRBV28 and TRBJ2-7; tentative D call: TRBD2 (6 bases). Germline loops: CDR1 MDHEN, CDR2 SYDVKM. Trimming removed 6 bases at V and 3 bases at J, with 15 bases between. The CDR3 is 14 amino acids. The CDR3 DNA reads TGTGCCAGCAGGTCCGGACTAACCTACTACGAGCAGTACTTC. As protein: CASRSGLTYYEQYF.

The rearrangement links TRBV28 to TRBJ1-2, with 8 bases fitting TRBD1. This CDR3 contains 11 residues. V trimming: 5 bases; J trimming: 8 bases; junction bases outside the gene matches: 1. Per the germline V gene, CDR1 is MDHEN and CDR2 is SYDVKM. This CDR3 is CASSGTGGYTF. The CDR3 bases are TGTGCCAGCAGTGGGACAGGAGGCTACACCTTC.

This clone showed up just once. The rearrangement joins TRBV5-6 to TRBJ2-1; TRBD2 matches 8 bases. V dropped 2 bases and J dropped 6; count of bases not matched to a gene: 4. Per germline, CDR1 SGHDT and CDR2 YYEEEE. CDR3 length: 14 residues. DNA for the CDR3: TGTGCCAGCAGCTTCGGACTAGCAGTCAATGAGCAGTTCTTC. Residues: CASSFGLAVNEQFF.

The chain is built from TRBV4-3 and TRBJ2-1, with 13 bases that match TRBD2. CDR1 is LGHNA, CDR2 YSLEER, per germline. V shed 4 bases, J shed 6 bases, and the junction held 6 bases outside the gene matches. The CDR3 totals 16 residues. CDR3 sequence (DNA): TGCGCCAGCAGCCTCGAGACTAGCGGGGGGACCAATGAGCAGTTCTTC. Amino acid sequence: CASSLETSGGTNEQFF.

This clone was recorded once. The V gene is TRBV19, the J gene TRBJ1-4; 11 bases align to TRBD1. This CDR3 contains 14 residues. The germline V gene encodes CDR1 LNHDA and CDR2 SQIVND (reference sequence). J lost 7 bases, V lost 6 bases, and 4 bases had no gene match. CDR3 DNA sequence: TGTGCCAGTAGCCGTGGGACAGGGGGTGAAAAACTGTTTTTT. Amino acids: CASSRGTGGEKLFF.

The V call is TRBV25-1, the J call TRBJ2-7; TRBD1 matches 8 bases. Trimming took 1 base from V and 6 from J; bases not matched to a gene: 5. Germline CDR1 and CDR2: MGHDK and SYGVNS. The CDR3 is 14 amino acids. CDR3 in DNA: TGTGCCAGCAGTGAATCCGGACAGGGTGGCGAGCAGTACTTC. Encoded protein: CASSESGQGGEQYF.

The chain employs TRBV29-1 and TRBJ1-6; D possibly corresponds to TRBD1 (6 bases). In germline, CDR1 is SQVTM, CDR2 ANQGSEA. The CDR3 is 13 amino acids. Trimming removed 6 bases from V and 8 bases from J, with 14 bases in between. This CDR3 reads CSVRRQVDSPLHF. Written as DNA, the CDR3 is TGCAGCGTGCGCCGACAGGTCGATTCACCCCTCCACTTT.

This clone came up once. The rearrangement joins TRBV5-4 to TRBJ1-2, with TRBD1 matching 7 bases. Germline CDR1 and CDR2: SGHNT and YYREEE (reference sequence). This CDR3 has 16 residues. The V segment lost 4 bases and the J segment 8 bases; nucleotides outside the gene matches: 17. This CDR3 reads CASSPGASRGSGGYTF. CDR3 in DNA: TGTGCCAGCAGCCCAGGGGCCAGCAGGGGGTCGGGAGGCTACACCTTC.

This clone has just one count. The V and J genes are TRBV18 and TRBJ2-5, with TRBD1 identical over 12 bases. The germline V gene has CDR1 KGHSH and CDR2 LQKENI. V gave up 3 bases and J gave up 4 bases; unmatched junction bases: 9. The CDR3 runs 17 residues. CDR3 in DNA: TGTGCCAGCTCACCTTCTGCCGGGACAGGGGGCCGAGAGACCCAGTACTTC. It is translated as CASSPSAGTGGRETQYF. Full variable domain (missing parts from reference TRBV18 and TRBJ2-5): NAGVMQNPRHLVRRRGQEARLRCSPMKGHSHVYWYRQLPEEGLKFMVYLQKENIIDESGMPKERFSAEFPKEGPSILRIQQVVRGDSAAYFCASSPSAGTGGRETQYFGPGTRLLVL.

The rearrangement uses TRBV19 and TRBJ1-6; TRBD1 might be the D (5 bases). V was trimmed by 4 bases and J by 11 bases, leaving 18 bases between them. This CDR3 region has 15 residues. Germline lookup yields CDR1 LNHDA and CDR2 SQIVND (reference sequence). The CDR3 here is CASSRIGPAGAPLHF. The CDR3 nucleotides are TGTGCCAGTAGTAGGATCGGCCCGGCGGGGGCACCCCTCCACTTT.

The chain uses TRBV4-2 and TRBJ2-4; 11 bases map to TRBD2. Germline trimming cut 3 bases from V and 0 bases from J; bases unmatched to any gene: 4. CDR1 is LGHNA and CDR2 is YNFKEQ in the germline V gene. CDR3 size: 17 residues. The CDR3 DNA reads TGTGCCAGCAGCCAGAGTAGCGGGGGGGTAGCCAAAAACATTCAGTACTTC. It yields the protein CASSQSSGGVAKNIQYF.

The chain recombines TRBV4-1 with TRBJ2-3; D is unresolved. Germline assignment: CDR1 MGHRA and CDR2 YSYEKL. This CDR3 has 16 amino acids. The V end was cut by 0 bases, the J end by 3 bases, with 13 bases between. CDR3: CASSQERSAATDTQYF. CDR3 sequence (DNA): TGCGCCAGCAGCCAAGAAAGGTCGGCAGCGACAGATACGCAGTATTTT.

The V gene is TRBV27, the J gene TRBJ2-5, with D tentatively TRBD2 (5 bases). The CDR3 extends over 13 amino acids. CDR1 and CDR2 from the germline V gene are MNHEY and SMNVEV (reference sequence). V gave up 6 bases and J gave up 2 bases, with 10 bases separating them. This chain's CDR3 is CASSSLDQETQYF. The DNA for the CDR3 is TGTGCCAGCAGCTCACTAGATCAAGAGACCCAGTACTTC.

The chain carries TRBV2 and TRBJ2-2; 11 positions agree with TRBD1. In germline, CDR1 is SNHLY, CDR2 FYNNEI. The CDR3 extends over 16 amino acids. Unmatched junction bases numbered 2, after V lost 4 bases and J lost 1 base. In nucleotides, the CDR3 is TGTGCCAGCAGTGTGGGACAGGGGGTGAACACCGGGGAGCTGTTTTTT. It yields the protein CASSVGQGVNTGELFF.

This clone was recorded once. Other DNA sequences in this specimen translate into the identical CDR3. The chain links TRBV12-3 or TRBV12-4 to TRBJ1-4; D is ambiguous. Trimming stripped 2 bases from V and 8 bases from J, with 3 bases between. This CDR3 region has 11 residues. CDR3 loop: CASSLSEKLFF. CDR3 DNA sequence: TGTGCCAGCAGTTTAAGCGAAAAACTGTTTTTT.

The chain uses TRBV11-1 and TRBJ1-2; D is unclear. The V gene's germline CDR1 is SGHAT and CDR2 FQDESV (reference sequence). Trimming left V 1 base short and J 1 base short, with 4 bases between. This CDR3 contains 13 residues. The CDR3 region has the DNA TGTGCCAGCAGCTTAGTCGGTAACTATGGCTACACCTTC. Its translation: CASSLVGNYGYTF.

CDR3 nucleotides: TGCGCCAGCAGCCAAGATGTCACGTCAGGGAGGACATACGAGCAGTACTTC. This codes for CASSQDVTSGRTYEQYF. The chain links TRBV4-1 to TRBJ2-7; a possible D gene is TRBD2 (6 bases). The germline V and J ends were trimmed by 0 bases and 4 bases, with 19 bases remaining between them. Germline V gene data show CDR1 as MGHRA and CDR2 as YSYEKL. The length of the CDR3 is 17 residues.